These 19 T cell receptor beta chains were sequenced from one sample in a study of vaccination and CD4 T cells after COVID-19. For these receptors, no antigen is known. Documented treatment: approximately nine-day PBMC culture with coronavirus spike peptide pools or control peptides (ViraFEST assay). With the Oncomine TCR Beta short-read assay, DNA from cultured CD4+ T cells was sequenced. Each CDR3 protein is one row after TCRdb ran MiXCR on the PCR reads. The sample carries approximately 18,000 distinct CDR3 sequences, roughly 51% recorded once. The sequenced sample consisted of CD4+ T cells from blood, cultured in vitro. The receptors shown here come from a human donor who had recovered from COVID-19.

The chain employs TRBV30 and TRBJ1-1; 10 positions agree with TRBD1. The CDR3 covers 15 residues. Trimming cost V 8 bases and J 0 bases; bases outside gene matches: 9. From germline, CDR1 is GTSNPN and CDR2 SVGIG (reference sequence). The CDR3 spells CAGTGQGVMNTEAFF. The DNA of the CDR3 is TGTGCCGGAACCGGACAGGGGGTTATGAACACTGAAGCTTTCTTT.

This clonotype was counted between two and nine times. The chain employs TRBV11-2 and TRBJ2-3; D ambiguous. Looked up from germline, CDR1 is SGHAT and CDR2 is FQNNGV. Trimming took off 1 base at V and 3 bases at J, with 8 bases between the two ends. The CDR3 sequence is 14 residues long. The CDR3, as DNA: TGTGCCAGCAGCTTAGCTCTGGTGACAGATACGCAGTATTTT. Translated: CASSLALVTDTQYF.

The chain couples TRBV19 to TRBJ2-5; TRBD2 matches at 10 bases. CDR3 size: 15 residues. Germline V gene data show CDR1 as LNHDA and CDR2 as SQIVND (reference sequence). Losses at the gene ends were 6 bases for V and 5 bases for J; bases not matched to a gene: 9. CDR3 sequence (DNA): TGTGCCAGTAGCCCCGGCTTTAGCGGGGGGGAGACCCAGTACTTC. This codes for CASSPGFSGGETQYF.

The chain has TRBV6-1 and TRBJ2-7; 8 nucleotides line up with TRBD1. CDR1 is MNHNS and CDR2 is SASEGT in the germline V gene. The CDR3 loop spans 15 amino acids. V lost 5 bases and J lost 2; bases outside the gene matches: 8. CDR3: CASSNIDRGAYEQYF. In DNA form, the CDR3 reads TGTGCCAGCAGTAATATTGACAGGGGCGCCTACGAGCAGTACTTC.

The table lists this clonotype with a few counts. The chain combines TRBV20-1 with TRBJ1-2; the D is unclear. There are 16 residues in the CDR3. The V gene lost 0 bases and the J gene lost 8 bases, with 22 bases spanning the gap. CDR1 and CDR2 from the germline V gene are DFQATT and SNEGSKA (reference sequence). The CDR3 nucleotides are TGCAGTGCTAGAGATCCGGTAGATTATTTATGGGGAGGCTACACCTTC. Its protein product is CSARDPVDYLWGGYTF.

A few counts support this clonotype. The chain uses TRBV6-1 and TRBJ1-1; maybe TRBD1 (6 bases). The CDR3 length is 14 residues. V was trimmed by 4 bases and J by 4 bases, leaving 13 bases between them. CDR1 is MNHNS, CDR2 SASEGT, per germline. The DNA for the CDR3 is TGTGCCAGCAGTGCACTACAGGGTGGCACTGAAGCTTTCTTT. It translates to CASSALQGGTEAFF.

This clonotype was observed once. This sequence joins TRBV29-1 and TRBJ2-5; D perhaps matches TRBD2 (6 bases). V was pared by 1 base and J by 5 bases, with 8 bases between. This CDR3 contains 12 residues. In germline, CDR1 is SQVTM, CDR2 ANQGSEA. CDR3 residues: CSVEGGEETQYF. Written as DNA, the CDR3 is TGCAGCGTTGAAGGGGGGGAGGAGACCCAGTACTTC.

The chain is built from TRBV6-5 and TRBJ2-3, with 7 bases identical to TRBD1. Germline-derived CDR1 and CDR2 are MNHEY and SVGAGI. Trimming at V came to 3 bases and at J to 2 bases, leaving 5 bases not matched to a gene. CDR3 length equals 15 residues. CDR3 bases: TGTGCCAGCAGTTATGAGACAGGGAACACAGATACGCAGTATTTT. This gives the protein CASSYETGNTDTQYF.

Only one count was recorded for this clonotype. CDR3 protein: CASSLTSGNTIYF. For the CDR3, the DNA is TGTGCCAGCAGCTTAACCTCTGGAAACACCATATATTTT. V usage is TRBV12-3 or TRBV12-4 and J usage is TRBJ1-3; unclear D gene. The CDR3 length is 13 residues. The ends were cut back, 6 bases at V and 0 bases at J, with 6 bases in the middle.

This clonotype showed up just a few times. The chain combines TRBV19 with TRBJ1-2; TRBD1 might be the D (6 bases). The CDR3 is 13 amino acids. Trimming took off 5 bases at V and 4 bases at J, with 11 bases between the two ends. CDR1 and CDR2 (germline): LNHDA, SQIVND (reference sequence). The CDR3 DNA sequence: TGTGCCAGTAGTCCACAGGGCTTCTATGGCTACACCTTC. It translates to CASSPQGFYGYTF. Together with reference TRBV19 and TRBJ1-2, the CDR3 gives the full variable domain: DGGITQSPKYLFRKEGQNVTLSCEQNLNHDAMYWYRQDPGQGLRLIYYSQIVNDFQKGDIAEGYSVSREKKESFPLTVTSAQKNPTAFYLCASSPQGFYGYTFGSGTRLTVV.

Comments on this clonotype: The junction differs from germline at one of its ends, possibly a read error. The chain employs TRBV7-2 and TRBJ2-5, with TRBD1 identical over 9 bases. Germline V gene sequence: CDR1 SGHTA, CDR2 FQGNSA. This CDR3 is 14 amino acids long. CDR3 in amino acids: CASSSDRGSETQYF. The CDR3 DNA reads TGTGCCAGCAGCTCGGACAGGGGTTCAGAGACACAGTACTTC. Supplemented by reference TRBV7-2 and TRBJ2-5, the full variable domain reads GAGVSQSPSNKVTEKGKDVELRCDPISGHTALYWYRQSLGQGLEFLIYFQGNSAPDKSGLPSDRFSAERTGGSVSTLTIQRTQQEDSAVYLCASSSDRGSETQYFGPGTRLLVL.

The chain couples TRBV29-1 to TRBJ1-5, with TRBD1 as a possible D gene (5 bases). CDR1 SQVTM and CDR2 ANQGSEA come from the germline V gene. V was clipped by 5 bases and J by 0 bases, with 11 bases between them. The CDR3 covers 14 residues. CDR3 nucleotide sequence: TGCAGCGTTAGCGGGACGGTTAGCAATCAGCCCCAGCATTTT. Translated: CSVSGTVSNQPQHF.

The chain links TRBV18 to TRBJ1-2, with D perhaps TRBD1 (6 bases). Trimming pared 3 bases from V and 8 bases from J, leaving 13 bases between. Looked up from germline, CDR1 is KGHSH and CDR2 is LQKENI. The CDR3 extends over 13 amino acids. CDR3 region: CASSPLGGEGYTF. The CDR3 DNA reads TGTGCCAGCTCACCGCTCGGGGGCGAAGGCTACACCTTC. Full variable domain (rest looked up from reference TRBV18 and TRBJ1-2): NAGVMQNPRHLVRRRGQEARLRCSPMKGHSHVYWYRQLPEEGLKFMVYLQKENIIDESGMPKERFSAEFPKEGPSILRIQQVVRGDSAAYFCASSPLGGEGYTFGSGTRLTVV.

The chain uses TRBV19 and TRBJ2-2; a possible D gene is TRBD2 (5 bases). Trimming cost V 2 bases and J 3 bases, with 13 bases left between them. The CDR3 has 16 residues. Germline assignment: CDR1 LNHDA and CDR2 SQIVND (reference sequence). CDR3: CASSIREIGDTGELFF. The CDR3 DNA reads TGTGCCAGTAGTATAAGGGAGATTGGCGACACCGGGGAGCTGTTTTTT.

This sequence joins TRBV7-3 and TRBJ2-4; D is perhaps TRBD2 (7 bases). The germline gives CDR1 SGHTA, CDR2 FQGTGA. The CDR3 contains 14 residues. Between the trimmed V and J ends, which lost 2 bases and 5 bases, there was a span of 10 bases. The DNA for the CDR3 is TGTGCCAGCAGCTTAGGAGGGGGGGAAAACATTCAGTACTTC. It codes for CASSLGGGENIQYF.

This rearrangement joins TRBV2 to TRBJ1-2, with a weak D call TRBD1 (6 bases). Germline CDR1 and CDR2: SNHLY and FYNNEI. The CDR3 loop spans 14 amino acids. Trimming removed 4 bases from V and 0 bases from J, with 9 bases in between. CDR3 DNA sequence: TGTGCCAGCAGTGCATGGACAGCTAACTATGGCTACACCTTC. It yields the protein CASSAWTANYGYTF.

This chain joins TRBV7-9 and TRBJ2-3, with TRBD2 identical over 13 bases. This CDR3 contains 16 residues. Germline-derived CDR1 and CDR2 are SEHNR and FQNEAQ (reference sequence). V lost 4 bases, J lost 2 bases, and 3 bases stayed unmatched. CDR3 residues: CASSSGLAGNTDTQYF. The CDR3 DNA sequence: TGTGCCAGCAGCTCGGGACTAGCGGGAAACACAGATACGCAGTATTTT.

The chain employs TRBV20-1 and TRBJ2-1; the match to TRBD2 covers 11 bases. Trimming at V came to 0 bases and at J to 3 bases, leaving 4 bases not matched to a gene. The CDR3 length is 16 residues. From germline, CDR1 is DFQATT and CDR2 SNEGSKA (reference sequence). CDR3 protein: CSARDATSGSYNEQFF. CDR3 sequence (DNA): TGCAGTGCTAGAGACGCTACTAGCGGGAGCTACAATGAGCAGTTCTTC.

This rearrangement joins TRBV5-4 to TRBJ1-1; a possible D gene is TRBD1 (5 bases). Germline CDR1 reads SGHNT; CDR2 reads YYREEE (reference sequence). The CDR3 has 13 residues. The germline V and J ends were trimmed by 1 base and 4 bases, with 8 bases remaining between them. The CDR3 protein is CASSLRGGTEAFF. In DNA form, the CDR3 reads TGTGCCAGCAGCTTGAGGGGTGGCACTGAAGCTTTCTTT.